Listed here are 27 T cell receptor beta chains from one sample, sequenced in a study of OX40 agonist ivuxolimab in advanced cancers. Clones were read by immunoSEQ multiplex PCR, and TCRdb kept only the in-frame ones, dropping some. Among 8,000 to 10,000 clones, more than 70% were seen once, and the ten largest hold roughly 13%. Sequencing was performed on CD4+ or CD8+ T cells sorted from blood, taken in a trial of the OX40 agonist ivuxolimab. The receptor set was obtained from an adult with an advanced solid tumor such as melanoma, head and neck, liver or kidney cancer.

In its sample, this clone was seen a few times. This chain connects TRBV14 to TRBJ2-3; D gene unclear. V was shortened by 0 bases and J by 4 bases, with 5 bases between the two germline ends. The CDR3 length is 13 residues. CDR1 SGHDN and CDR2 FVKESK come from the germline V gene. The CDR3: CASSQENSDTQYF. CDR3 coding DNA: TGTGCCAGCAGCCAAGAGAACTCAGATACGCAGTATTTT.

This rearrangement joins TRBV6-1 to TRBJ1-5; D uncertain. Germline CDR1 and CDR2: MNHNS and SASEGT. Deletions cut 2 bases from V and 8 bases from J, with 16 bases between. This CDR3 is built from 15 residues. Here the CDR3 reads CASSEIRSVSKPQHF. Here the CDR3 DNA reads TGTGCCAGCAGTGAAATTAGGTCAGTTAGTAAGCCCCAGCATTTT.

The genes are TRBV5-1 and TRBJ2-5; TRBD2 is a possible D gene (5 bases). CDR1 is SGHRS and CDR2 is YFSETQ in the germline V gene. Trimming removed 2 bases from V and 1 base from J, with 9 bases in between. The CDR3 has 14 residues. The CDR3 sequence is CASSLNSGQETQYF. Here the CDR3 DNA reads TGCGCCAGCAGCTTAAACAGCGGCCAAGAGACCCAGTACTTC.

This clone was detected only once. This CDR3 is CASSRTSRRNEQFF. The CDR3, as DNA: TGTGCCAGCAGCCGGACTAGCCGAAGGAATGAGCAGTTCTTC. The V and J genes are TRBV7-2 and TRBJ2-1; 8 nucleotides line up with TRBD2. The CDR3 is 14 amino acids. Trimming removed 5 bases from V and 7 bases from J; junction bases left unmatched: 7. Germline V gene sequence: CDR1 SGHTA, CDR2 FQGNSA.

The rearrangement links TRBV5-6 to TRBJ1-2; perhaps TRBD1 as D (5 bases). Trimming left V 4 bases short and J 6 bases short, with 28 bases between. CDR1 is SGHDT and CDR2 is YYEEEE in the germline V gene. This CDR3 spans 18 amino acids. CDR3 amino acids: CASSSLWNIQGNRDGYTF. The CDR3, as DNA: TGTGCCAGCAGCAGCCTCTGGAACATTCAGGGAAATCGGGATGGCTACACCTTC.

The CDR3 sequence: CASARRTGGETGANVLTF. The CDR3 DNA reads as TGTGCCTCAGCACGTCGGACAGGGGGTGAGACTGGGGCCAACGTCCTGACTTTC. This chain uses TRBV28 with TRBJ2-6, with 10 bases that match TRBD1. The trim removed 11 bases at V and 2 bases at J, leaving 15 bases unmatched. The CDR3 is made up of 18 amino acids. Germline CDR1 and CDR2: MDHEN and SYDVKM.

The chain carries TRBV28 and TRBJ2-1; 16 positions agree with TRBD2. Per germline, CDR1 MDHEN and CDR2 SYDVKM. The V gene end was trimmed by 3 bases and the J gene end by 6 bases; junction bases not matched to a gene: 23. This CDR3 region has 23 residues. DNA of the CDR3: TGTGCCAGCAGTTTTGAAGGGTCCCCCGGGGGACTAGCGGGAGGGCTTAAGGTCAATGAGCAGTTCTTC. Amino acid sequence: CASSFEGSPGGLAGGLKVNEQFF.

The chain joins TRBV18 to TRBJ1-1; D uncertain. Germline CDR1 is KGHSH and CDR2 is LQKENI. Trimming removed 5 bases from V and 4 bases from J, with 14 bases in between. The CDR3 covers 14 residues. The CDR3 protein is CASSFRAQSTEAFF. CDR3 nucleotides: TGTGCCAGCTCATTTAGAGCCCAGAGCACTGAAGCTTTCTTT.

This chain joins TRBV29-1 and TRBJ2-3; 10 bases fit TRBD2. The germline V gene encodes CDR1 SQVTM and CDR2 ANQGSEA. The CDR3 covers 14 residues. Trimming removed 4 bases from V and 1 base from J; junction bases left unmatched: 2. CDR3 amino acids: CSVGLAGGTDTQYF. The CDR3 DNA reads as TGCAGCGTTGGCCTAGCGGGGGGCACAGATACGCAGTATTTT.

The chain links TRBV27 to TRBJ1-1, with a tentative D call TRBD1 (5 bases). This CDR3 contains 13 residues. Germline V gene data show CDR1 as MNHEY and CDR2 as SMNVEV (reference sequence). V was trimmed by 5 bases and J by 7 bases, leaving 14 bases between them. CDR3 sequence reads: CASSLRWGGEAFF. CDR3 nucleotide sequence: TGTGCCAGCAGTCTACGTTGGGGGGGTGAAGCTTTCTTT.

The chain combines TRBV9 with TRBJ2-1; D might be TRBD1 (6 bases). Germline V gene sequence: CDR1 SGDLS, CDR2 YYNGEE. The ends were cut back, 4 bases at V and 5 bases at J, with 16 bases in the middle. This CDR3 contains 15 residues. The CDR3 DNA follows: TGTGCCAGCAGCTACGAAAACAGGGCTGACAATGAGCAGTTCTTC. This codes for CASSYENRADNEQFF.

This chain's CDR3 is CASSRSGTDTGELFF. CDR3 coding DNA: TGCGCCAGCAGTCGGAGCGGGACCGACACCGGGGAGCTGTTTTTT. J is TRBJ2-2 and V is TRBV5-1, with 7 bases matching TRBD2. Germline V gene sequence: CDR1 SGHRS, CDR2 YFSETQ. Trimming at V came to 5 bases and at J to 3 bases, leaving 7 bases not matched to a gene. This CDR3 contains 15 residues.

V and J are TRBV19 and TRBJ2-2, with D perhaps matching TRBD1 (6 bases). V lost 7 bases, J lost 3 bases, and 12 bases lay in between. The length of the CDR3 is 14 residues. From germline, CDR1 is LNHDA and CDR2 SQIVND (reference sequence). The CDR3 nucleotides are TGTGCCAGTACGCAGGGGCAGGACACCGGGGAGCTGTTTTTT. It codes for CASTQGQDTGELFF.

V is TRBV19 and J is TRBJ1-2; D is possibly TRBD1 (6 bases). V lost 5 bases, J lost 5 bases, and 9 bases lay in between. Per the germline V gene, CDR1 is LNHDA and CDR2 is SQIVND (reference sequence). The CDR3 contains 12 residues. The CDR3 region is CASSVQGYGYTF. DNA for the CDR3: TGTGCCAGTAGTGTACAGGGATATGGCTACACCTTC.

CDR3 in DNA: TGTGCCAGCAGTGTGAACATCGGACTGTTTTTT. Its protein product is CASSVNIGLFF. This rearrangement joins TRBV2 to TRBJ1-4; D gene ambiguous. This CDR3 is built from 11 residues. The germline gives CDR1 SNHLY, CDR2 FYNNEI. The V gene lost 4 bases and the J gene lost 13 bases, with 10 bases spanning the gap.

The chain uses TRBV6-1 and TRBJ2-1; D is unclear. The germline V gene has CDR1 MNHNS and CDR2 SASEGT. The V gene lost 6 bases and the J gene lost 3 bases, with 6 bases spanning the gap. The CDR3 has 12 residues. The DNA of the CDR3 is TGTGCCAGCAGGGAGAGCTACAATGAGCAGTTCTTC. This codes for CASRESYNEQFF.

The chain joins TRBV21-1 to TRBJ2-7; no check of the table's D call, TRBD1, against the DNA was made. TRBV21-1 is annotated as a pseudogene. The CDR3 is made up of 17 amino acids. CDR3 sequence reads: CASSKPKRDKTHYEQYF. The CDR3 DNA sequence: TGTGCCAGCAGCAAACCAAAACGAGACAAGACCCACTACGAGCAGTACTTC.

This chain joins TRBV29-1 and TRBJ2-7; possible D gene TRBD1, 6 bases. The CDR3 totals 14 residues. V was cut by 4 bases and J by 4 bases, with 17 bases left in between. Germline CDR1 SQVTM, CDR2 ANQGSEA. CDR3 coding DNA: TGCAGCGTTGTTTCCGCACAGGGAAATTACGAGCAGTACTTC. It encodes CSVVSAQGNYEQYF.

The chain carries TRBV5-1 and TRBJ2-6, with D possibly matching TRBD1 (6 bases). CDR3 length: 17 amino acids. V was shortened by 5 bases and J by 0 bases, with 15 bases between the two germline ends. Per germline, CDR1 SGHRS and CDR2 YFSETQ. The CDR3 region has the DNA TGCGCCAGCAGGGCGACAGGTAGGACCTCTGGGGCCAACGTCCTGACTTTC. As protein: CASRATGRTSGANVLTF. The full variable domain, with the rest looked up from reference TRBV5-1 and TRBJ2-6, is KAGVTQTPRYLIKTRGQQVTLSCSPISGHRSVSWYQQTPGQGLQFLFEYFSETQRNKGNFPGRFSGRQFSNSRSEMNVSTLELGDSALYLCASRATGRTSGANVLTFGAGSRLTVL.

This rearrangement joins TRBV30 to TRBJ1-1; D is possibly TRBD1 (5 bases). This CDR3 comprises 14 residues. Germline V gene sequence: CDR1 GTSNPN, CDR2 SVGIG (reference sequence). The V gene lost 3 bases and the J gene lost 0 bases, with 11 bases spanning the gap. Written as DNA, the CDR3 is TGTGCCTGGAGGAGGGGTTTTATGAACACTGAAGCTTTCTTT. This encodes CAWRRGFMNTEAFF.

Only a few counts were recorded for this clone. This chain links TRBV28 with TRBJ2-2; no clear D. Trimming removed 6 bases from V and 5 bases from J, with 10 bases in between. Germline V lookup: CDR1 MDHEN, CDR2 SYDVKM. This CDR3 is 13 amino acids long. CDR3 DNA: TGTGCCAGCAGACGCGAACAAACCGGGGAGCTGTTTTTT. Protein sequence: CASRREQTGELFF.

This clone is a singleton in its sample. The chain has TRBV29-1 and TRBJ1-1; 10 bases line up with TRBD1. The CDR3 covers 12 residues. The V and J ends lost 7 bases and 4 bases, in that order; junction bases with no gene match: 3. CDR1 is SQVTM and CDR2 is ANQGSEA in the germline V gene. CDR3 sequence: CSARTGGTEAFF. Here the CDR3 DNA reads TGCAGCGCCAGGACAGGGGGCACTGAAGCTTTCTTT.

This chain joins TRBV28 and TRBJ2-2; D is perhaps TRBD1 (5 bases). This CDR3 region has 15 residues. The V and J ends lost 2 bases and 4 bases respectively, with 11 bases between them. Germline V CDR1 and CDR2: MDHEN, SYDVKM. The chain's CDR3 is CASSLPGLGTGELFF. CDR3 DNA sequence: TGTGCCAGCAGTTTACCAGGGCTGGGCACCGGGGAGCTGTTTTTT.

Here the CDR3 reads CASSEWVSTEAFF. CDR3 nucleotide sequence: TGTGCCAGCAGTGAATGGGTTTCCACTGAAGCTTTCTTT. This chain uses TRBV2 with TRBJ1-1, with unresolved D. Trimming shortened V by 2 bases and J by 4 bases, and 8 bases separated the two germline ends. The CDR3 totals 13 residues. Germline-derived CDR1 and CDR2 are SNHLY and FYNNEI.

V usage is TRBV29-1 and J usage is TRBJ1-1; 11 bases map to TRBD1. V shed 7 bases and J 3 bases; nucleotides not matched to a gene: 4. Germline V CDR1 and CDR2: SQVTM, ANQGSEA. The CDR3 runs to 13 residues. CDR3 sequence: CSGGTGGDTEAFF. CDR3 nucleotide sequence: TGCAGCGGAGGGACAGGGGGGGACACTGAAGCTTTCTTT.

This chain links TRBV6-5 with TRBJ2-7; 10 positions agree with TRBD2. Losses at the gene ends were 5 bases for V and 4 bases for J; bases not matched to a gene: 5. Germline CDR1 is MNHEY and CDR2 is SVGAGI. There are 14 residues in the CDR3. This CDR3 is CASSRGSGRYEQYF. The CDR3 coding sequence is TGTGCCAGCAGTCGGGGTAGCGGGAGGTACGAGCAGTACTTC.

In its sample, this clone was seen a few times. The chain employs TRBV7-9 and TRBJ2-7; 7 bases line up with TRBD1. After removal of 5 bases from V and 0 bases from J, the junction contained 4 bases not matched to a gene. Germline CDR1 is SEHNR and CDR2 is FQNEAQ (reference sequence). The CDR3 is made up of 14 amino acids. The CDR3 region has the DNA TGTGCCAGCAGCCCGGGACAGAGCTCCTACGAGCAGTACTTC. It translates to CASSPGQSSYEQYF.